The sequence of this T cell receptor beta chain was determined in a study of shared T cell receptors in the human thymus. V shed 8 bases, J shed 5 bases, and the junction held 11 bases outside the gene matches. The CDR3 has 15 amino acids. CDR1 MNHEY and CDR2 SMNVEV come from the germline V gene (reference sequence). This clone showed up just a few times. Measured with immunoSEQ multiplex PCR; TCRdb has only the in-frame clones, and not every one. The sample gives approximately 490,000 clones, approximately 80% of which show up once; around 0.012% is in the top ten. These sequences were also reported in another study, on human thymus T cells. From that study: Thymic repertoires from unrelated individuals overlapped highly, related research reported.

The specimen sequenced was thymocytes. This TCR was sampled from a boy younger than two with a congenital heart defect. This rearrangement joins TRBV27 to TRBJ2-3; 9 bases are shared with TRBD2. This CDR3 is CASFPGGRVLDTQYF. CDR3 nucleotide sequence: TGTGCCAGCTTCCCCGGCGGGAGGGTTTTAGATACGCAGTATTTT.